This entry features one TCR beta chain sequence. These data come from a study of T-cell reconstitution after alpha-beta-depleted transplantation in children. A TCRbeta library incorporating unique molecular identifiers was prepared. From the PCR reads, TCRdb called clonotypes with MiXCR, one entry per CDR3 protein. The data hold about 500,000 distinct CDR3 sequences, with around a third observed a single time. The input for sequencing was PBMCs from the stem cell graft donor, taken from the stem cell graft. This receptor was identified in a human donor who donated a stem cell graft to a child with aplastic anemia.

In DNA form, the CDR3 reads TGTGCCAGCAGCGTTGATCCCACAGATACGCAGTATTTT. It codes for CASSVDPTDTQYF. The chain employs TRBV7-9 and TRBJ2-3, with D unresolved. Trimming stripped 5 bases from V and 2 bases from J, with 8 bases between. The CDR3 is 13 amino acids. Germline V gene data show CDR1 as SEHNR and CDR2 as FQNEAQ (reference sequence).